This T cell receptor (delta chain) appears in the sequencing data of a study of human gamma delta and Vdelta1 T cells. TCRdb re-identified clones in the PCR reads via CATT. The data hold 5,000 to 8,000 delta-chain clones, with around 41% observed a single time. On this clone: What it binds is unknown.

V lost 0 bases and J lost 0; bases outside the gene matches: 9. Looked up from germline, CDR1 is TSWWSYY and CDR2 is QGS. The CDR3 has 18 amino acids. Broader study findings: Reportedly, Delta One T cells were polyclonal and broadly targeted acute myeloid leukemia.

Material for sequencing was Vdelta1 gamma-delta T cells from blood grown in culture (DOT cells). V and J are TRDV1 and TRDJ1; 8 bases map to TRDD3. This TCR was recovered from a human donor in good health. CDR3 DNA sequence: TGTGCTCTTGGGGAACTTCAACCGGTACTGGGGGACACCGATAAACTCATCTTT. Translated: CALGELQPVLGDTDKLIF.